This T cell receptor (beta chain) was retrieved from a study of CD8 T cells in ankylosing spondylitis. Study observations and caveats: There was a TCR beta motif, made of fewer than 10 highly homologous variants, that appeared characteristic of ankylosing spondylitis blood. Past research had described some motif variants in reactive arthritis synovial fluid and blood. Reportedly, matched ankylosing spondylitis synovial fluid was significantly enriched for disease-linked clones.

CDR1 and CDR2 from the germline V gene are SGHTA and FQGNSA. The germline V and J ends were trimmed by 7 bases and 3 bases, with 12 bases remaining between them. The CDR3 has 13 residues. Construction of TCR beta libraries was performed using quantitative 5'-RACE with molecular barcodes. TCRdb reprocessed the 5' RACE reads with MiXCR, giving one entry per CDR3 protein. The sample shows about 310,000 distinct CDR3 sequences, around 20% of them seen only once. This clonotype has more than one count but fewer than ten. Its specificity is unknown. The sequenced material came from blood, either unsorted or a sorted T cell fraction (not recorded which). The chain carries TRBV7-2 and TRBJ1-2; maybe TRBD1 (6 bases). This sequence originates from a female donor with ankylosing spondylitis or in good health (not recorded which). This CDR3 is CASNRVGYYGYTF. The CDR3 region has the DNA TGTGCCAGCAACAGGGTGGGATACTATGGCTACACCTTC.